This TCR beta chain came from a study of esophageal squamous cell carcinoma under preoperative chemotherapy. Findings and limits, study-wide: Tumor-infiltrating lymphocytes showed no significant post-chemotherapy TCR diversity increase, unlike peripheral T cells.

The time point was: before preoperative PTX-NDP chemotherapy. TCRdb analysed the PCR reads with MiXCR anew, one entry per CDR3 protein. In the table there are 10,000 to 15,000 distinct CDR3 sequences, approximately 54% of which are singletons. Regarding this clonotype: The antigen is not known. A read error may account for a junction end that differs from germline.

The receptor was isolated from a human donor with esophageal squamous cell carcinoma. The donor label of this sample is uncertain. This specimen was taken from a patient given preoperative chemotherapy.

The CDR3 reads CAAGEGAGGQETQYF. For the CDR3, the DNA is TGTGCCGCGGGTGAAGGGGCGGGAGGGCAAGAGACCCAGTATTTC. The J gene is TRBJ2-5, the V gene TRBV6-1; the match to TRBD2 covers 9 bases. This CDR3 has 15 amino acids. Germline V lookup: CDR1 MNHNS, CDR2 SASEGT.